The T cell receptor (beta chain) described here comes from a study of beta chain features in type 1 diabetes. Study conclusions and caveats: Significant though moderate, a shortening of TCRB CDR3s appeared in all four CD4+ subsets of Type 1 diabetes patients.

Every bit of the isolated RNA underwent reverse transcription, so sequencing read expressed TCRB transcripts. TCRdb's table, derived via immunoSEQ multiplex PCR, lists solely in-frame clones and lacks some. The sample includes a few hundred thousand clones, about 11% of them seen just once. Note on this clone: Its antigen is not known.

The specimen sequenced was naive CD4+ T cells from blood. The receptor was derived from a man between 25 and 39 years old with type 1 diabetes.

The CDR3 loop reads CASSTLGRSYEQYF. As DNA, the CDR3 is TGCGCCAGCAGTACGTTGGGGCGATCCTACGAGCAGTACTTC. The chain uses TRBV4-1 and TRBJ2-7, with D perhaps matching TRBD1 (5 bases). The CDR3 totals 14 residues. From germline, CDR1 is MGHRA and CDR2 YSYEKL. Trimming left V 6 bases short and J 1 base short, with 13 bases between.